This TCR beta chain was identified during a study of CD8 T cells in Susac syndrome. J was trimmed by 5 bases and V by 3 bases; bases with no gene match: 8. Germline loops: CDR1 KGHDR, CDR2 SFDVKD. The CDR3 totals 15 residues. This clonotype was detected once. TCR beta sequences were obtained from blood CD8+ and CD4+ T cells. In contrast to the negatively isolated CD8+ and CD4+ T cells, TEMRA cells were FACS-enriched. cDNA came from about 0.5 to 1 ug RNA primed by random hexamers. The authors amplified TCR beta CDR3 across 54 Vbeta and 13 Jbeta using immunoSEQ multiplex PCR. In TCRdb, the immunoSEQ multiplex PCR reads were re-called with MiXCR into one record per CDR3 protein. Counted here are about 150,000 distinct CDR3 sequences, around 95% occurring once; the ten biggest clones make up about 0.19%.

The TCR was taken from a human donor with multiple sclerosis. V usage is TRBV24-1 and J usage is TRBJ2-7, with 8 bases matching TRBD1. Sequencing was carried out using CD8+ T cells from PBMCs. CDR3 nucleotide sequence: TGTGCCACCAGTGATCCTGGACAGGGTGGGGACGAGCAGTACTTC. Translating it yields CATSDPGQGGDEQYF.